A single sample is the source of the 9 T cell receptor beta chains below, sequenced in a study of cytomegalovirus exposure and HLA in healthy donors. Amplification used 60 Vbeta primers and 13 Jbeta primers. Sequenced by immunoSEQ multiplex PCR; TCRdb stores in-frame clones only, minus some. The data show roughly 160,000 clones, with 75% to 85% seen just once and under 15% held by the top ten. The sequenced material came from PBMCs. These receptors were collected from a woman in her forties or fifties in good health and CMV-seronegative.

The CDR3 DNA is TGTGCCAGCAGTGAAAAGGAGACAGCCCATAGCAATCAGCCCCAGCATTTT. Amino acids: CASSEKETAHSNQPQHF. The chain has TRBV25-1 and TRBJ1-5, with D possibly being TRBD1 (5 bases). This CDR3 comprises 17 residues. CDR1 is MGHDK and CDR2 is SYGVNS in the germline V gene. V was trimmed by 2 bases and J by 0 bases, leaving 14 bases between them.

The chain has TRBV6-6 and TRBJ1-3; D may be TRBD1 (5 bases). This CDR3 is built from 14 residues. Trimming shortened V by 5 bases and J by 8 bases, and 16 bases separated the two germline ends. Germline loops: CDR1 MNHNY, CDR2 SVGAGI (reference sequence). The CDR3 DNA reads TGTGCCAGCAGTCCTTCGGGGCGGGGAGACACCATATATTTT. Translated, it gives CASSPSGRGDTIYF.

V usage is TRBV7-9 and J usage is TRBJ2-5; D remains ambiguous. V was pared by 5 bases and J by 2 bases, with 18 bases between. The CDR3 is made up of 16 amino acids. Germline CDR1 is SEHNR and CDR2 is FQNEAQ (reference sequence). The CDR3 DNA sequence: TGTGCCAGCAGCCAAATCCCACCGAGTACTCAAGAGACCCAGTACTTC. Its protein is CASSQIPPSTQETQYF.

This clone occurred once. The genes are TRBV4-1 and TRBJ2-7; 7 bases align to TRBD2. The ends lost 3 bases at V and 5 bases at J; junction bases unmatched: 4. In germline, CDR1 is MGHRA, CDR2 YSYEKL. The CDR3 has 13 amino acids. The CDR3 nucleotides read TGCGCCAGCAGCCATCGAGCGGGAAACGAGCAGTACTTC. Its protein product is CASSHRAGNEQYF.

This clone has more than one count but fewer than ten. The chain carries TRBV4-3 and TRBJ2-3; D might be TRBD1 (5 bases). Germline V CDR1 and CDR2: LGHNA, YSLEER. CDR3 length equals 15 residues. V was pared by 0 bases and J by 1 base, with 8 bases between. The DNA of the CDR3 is TGCGCCAGCAGCCAAGAGGGGCGAGGCACAGATACGCAGTATTTT. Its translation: CASSQEGRGTDTQYF.

CDR3 residues: CASSPGTPRNEQFF. The CDR3, as DNA: TGTGCCAGCAGCCCCGGGACACCGAGGAATGAGCAGTTCTTC. The chain links TRBV28 to TRBJ2-1, with TRBD1 as a possible D gene (6 bases). The V gene's germline CDR1 is MDHEN and CDR2 SYDVKM. V was cut by 6 bases and J by 7 bases, with 16 bases left in between. The CDR3 totals 14 residues.

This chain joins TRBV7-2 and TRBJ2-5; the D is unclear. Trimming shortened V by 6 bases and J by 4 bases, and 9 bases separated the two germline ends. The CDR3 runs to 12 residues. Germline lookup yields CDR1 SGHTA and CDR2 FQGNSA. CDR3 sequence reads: CASSLTRETQYF. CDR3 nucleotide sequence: TGTGCCAGCAGTCTAACGCGAGAGACCCAGTACTTC. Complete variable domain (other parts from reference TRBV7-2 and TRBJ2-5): GAGVSQSPSNKVTEKGKDVELRCDPISGHTALYWYRQSLGQGLEFLIYFQGNSAPDKSGLPSDRFSAERTGGSVSTLTIQRTQQEDSAVYLCASSLTRETQYFGPGTRLLVL.

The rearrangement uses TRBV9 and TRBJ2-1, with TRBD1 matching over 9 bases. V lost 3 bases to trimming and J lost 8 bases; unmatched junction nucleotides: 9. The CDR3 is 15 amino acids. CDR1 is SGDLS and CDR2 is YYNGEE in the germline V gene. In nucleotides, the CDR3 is TGTGCCAGCAGCGGCCCCGGGACAGGGATCGATGAGCAGTTCTTC. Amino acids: CASSGPGTGIDEQFF.

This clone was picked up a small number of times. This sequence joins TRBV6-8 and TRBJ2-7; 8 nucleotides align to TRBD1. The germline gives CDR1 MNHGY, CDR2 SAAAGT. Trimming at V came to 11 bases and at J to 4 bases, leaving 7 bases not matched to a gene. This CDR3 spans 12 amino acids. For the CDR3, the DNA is TGTGCCGTTCCGGACAGGGAATACGAGCAGTACTTC. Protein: CAVPDREYEQYF.